The clone carrying this T cell receptor (beta chain) was observed a handful of times. Antigen: not known. Looked up from germline, CDR1 is SGDLS and CDR2 is YYNGEE. CDR3 length equals 13 residues. V lost 5 bases, J lost 6 bases, and 14 bases lay in between. The record originates from a study of T cells in Graves' hyperthyroidism and ophthalmopathy. Overall study results and limits: A model of 13 V-J pairs discriminated ophthalmopathy from stable hyperthyroidism.

Patients were excluded because of uncontrolled infection, other autoimmune disease, pregnancy or lactation. What was amplified from RNA transcripts were TCR beta CDR3 regions. Primed by the HTBI set, a first-round RT-PCR was run on the TCR CDR3. TCRdb passed the multiplex PCR reads through MiXCR, listing each CDR3 protein once. This table holds 700,000 to 950,000 distinct CDR3 sequences, around 40% found once. The receptor was derived from a woman in her forties with Graves' hyperthyroidism. Sequenced input: blood. The chain uses TRBV9 and TRBJ1-1; perhaps TRBD1 as D (6 bases). The CDR3 reads CASSFEGDPEAFF. CDR3 nucleotides: TGTGCCAGCAGTTTTGAGGGGGACCCTGAAGCTTTCTTT.